This is a list of T cell receptor beta chains from one sample in a study of T cells in Graves' hyperthyroidism and ophthalmopathy. TCRdb passed the multiplex PCR reads through MiXCR, listing each CDR3 protein once. Here the sample spans about 480,000 distinct CDR3 sequences, 14% being singletons. The specimen was blood. The receptors derive from a woman under 30 with Graves' hyperthyroidism. Each CDR3 is given with its conserved first and last residue.

TRBV27,TRBJ2-7,CASARGFFAYEQYF
TRBV11-3,TRBJ2-6,CASSLVTSGANVLTF
TRBV20-1,TRBJ2-1,CSATNRESSYNEQFF
TRBV6-2/TRBV6-3,TRBJ1-1,CASSYDMIVNTEAFF
TRBV6-5,TRBJ1-1,CASSYGGARTEAFF
TRBV7-2,TRBJ2-3,CASSRAGGWDTQYF
TRBV30,TRBJ1-1,CAWRLLGSNTEAFF
TRBV27,TRBJ1-2,CASLGTESYGYTF
TRBV7-2,TRBJ2-5,CASSLIPPVEETQYF
TRBV20-1,TRBJ2-1,CSASEGRSYNEQFF
TRBV10-2,TRBJ2-2,CASRVKGDTGELFF
TRBV9,TRBJ1-2,CASSVGRGDGYTF
TRBV30,TRBJ1-4,CAWSVNLNEKLFF
TRBV7-9,TRBJ1-3,CASSLDTRWDTIYF
TRBV7-9,TRBJ2-4,CASSLVGGREYF
TRBV6-1,TRBJ1-4,CASRPGQGGNEKLFF
TRBV19,TRBJ1-1,CASSIQGLTEAFF
TRBV12-5,TRBJ1-3,CASGLVSGNTIYF
TRBV9,TRBJ1-2,CASSPGGMGGYTF
TRBV29-1,TRBJ2-1,CSVEGSAGGGFNEQFF
TRBV20-1,TRBJ1-1,CSARRDLEAFF
TRBV7-9,TRBJ1-1,CASSPQGGRYTEAFF
TRBV11-2,TRBJ2-1,CASRVRELGDEQFF
TRBV27,TRBJ2-5,CASSPTGGRETQYF
TRBV9,TRBJ2-7,CASSVAGGQYEQYF
TRBV5-6,TRBJ2-7,CASSTGDIYSYEQYF
TRBV11-3,TRBJ2-5,CASSLLAGVETQYF
TRBV11-2,TRBJ1-2,CASSSQWSATGEYGYTF
TRBV30,TRBJ1-5,CAWKGDSNQPQHF
TRBV30,TRBJ2-6,CAWTLRANVLTF